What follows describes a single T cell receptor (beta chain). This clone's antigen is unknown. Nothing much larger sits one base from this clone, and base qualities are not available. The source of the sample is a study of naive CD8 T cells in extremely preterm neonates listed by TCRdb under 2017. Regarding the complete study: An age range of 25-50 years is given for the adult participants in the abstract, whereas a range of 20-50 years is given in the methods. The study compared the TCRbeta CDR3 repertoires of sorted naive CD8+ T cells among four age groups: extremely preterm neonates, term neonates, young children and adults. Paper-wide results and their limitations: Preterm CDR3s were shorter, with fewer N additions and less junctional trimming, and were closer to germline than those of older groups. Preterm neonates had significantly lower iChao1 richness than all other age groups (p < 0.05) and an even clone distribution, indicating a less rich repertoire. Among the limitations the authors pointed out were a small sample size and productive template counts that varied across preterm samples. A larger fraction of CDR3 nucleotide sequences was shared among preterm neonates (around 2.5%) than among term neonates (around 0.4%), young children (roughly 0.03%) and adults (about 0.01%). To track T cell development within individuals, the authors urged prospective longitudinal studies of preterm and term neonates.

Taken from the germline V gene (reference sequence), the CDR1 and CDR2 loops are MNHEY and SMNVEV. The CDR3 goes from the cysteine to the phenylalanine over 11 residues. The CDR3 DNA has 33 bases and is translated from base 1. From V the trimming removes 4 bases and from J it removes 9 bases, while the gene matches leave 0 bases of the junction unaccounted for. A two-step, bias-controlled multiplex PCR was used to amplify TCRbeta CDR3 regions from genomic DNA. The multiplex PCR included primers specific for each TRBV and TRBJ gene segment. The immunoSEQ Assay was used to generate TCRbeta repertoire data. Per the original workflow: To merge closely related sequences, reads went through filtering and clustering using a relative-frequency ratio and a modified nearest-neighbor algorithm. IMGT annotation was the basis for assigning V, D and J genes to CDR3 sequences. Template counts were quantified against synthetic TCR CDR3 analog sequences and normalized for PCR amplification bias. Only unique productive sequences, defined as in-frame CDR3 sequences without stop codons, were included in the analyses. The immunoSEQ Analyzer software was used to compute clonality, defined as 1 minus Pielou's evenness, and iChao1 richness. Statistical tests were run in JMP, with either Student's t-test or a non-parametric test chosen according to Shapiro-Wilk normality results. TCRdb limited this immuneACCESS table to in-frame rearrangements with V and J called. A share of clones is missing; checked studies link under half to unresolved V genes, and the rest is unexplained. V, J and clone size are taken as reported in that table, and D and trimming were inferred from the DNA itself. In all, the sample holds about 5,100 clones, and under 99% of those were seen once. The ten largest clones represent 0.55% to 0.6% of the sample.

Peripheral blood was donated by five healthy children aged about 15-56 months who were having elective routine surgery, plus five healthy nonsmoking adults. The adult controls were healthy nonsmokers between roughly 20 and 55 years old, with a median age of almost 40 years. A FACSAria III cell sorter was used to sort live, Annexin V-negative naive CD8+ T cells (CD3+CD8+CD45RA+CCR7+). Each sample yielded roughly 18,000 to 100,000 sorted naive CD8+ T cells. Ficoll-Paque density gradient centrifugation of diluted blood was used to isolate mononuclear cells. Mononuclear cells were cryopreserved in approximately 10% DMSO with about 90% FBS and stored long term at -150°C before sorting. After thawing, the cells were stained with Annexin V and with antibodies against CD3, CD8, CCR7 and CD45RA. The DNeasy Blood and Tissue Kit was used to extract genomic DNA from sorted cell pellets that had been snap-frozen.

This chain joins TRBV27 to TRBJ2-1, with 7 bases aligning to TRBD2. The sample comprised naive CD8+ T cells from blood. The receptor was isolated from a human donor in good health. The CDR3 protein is CASSSGGEQFF. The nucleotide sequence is TGTGCCAGCAGTTCGGGGGGTGAGCAGTTCTTC.